The present TCR beta chain was sequenced within a study of blood T cells in healthy people across ages. Broader study findings: Older individuals had lower TCR beta diversity per million T cells (the decline was roughly linear). Possibly confounding the expanded clonotype changes was the fact that donor CMV status was unknown. Among long-lived donors, naive CD4+ cells were more numerous and diversity higher than in aged donors.

To note about this clonotype: Its cognate antigen is unknown.

Sample-barcoded 5' priming and a J-beta primer mix drove a second PCR of 7 to 11 cycles. Each of the cDNA molecules was tagged by a template-switch adaptor with 12 random nucleotides. TCRdb analysed the 5' RACE reads with MiXCR anew, one entry per CDR3 protein. The data contain over a million distinct CDR3 sequences, 40% to 45% of them singletons. Germline CDR1 reads SNHLY; CDR2 reads FYNNEI. This CDR3 comprises 15 residues. V gave up 3 bases and J gave up 8 bases, with 17 bases separating them. The chain employs TRBV2 and TRBJ2-1; TRBD2 is a possible D gene (6 bases). Sequencing was performed on blood. The clonotype originates from an older woman in good health. In DNA form, the CDR3 reads TGTGCCAGCAGTGATGGTGGGATTACTAGCTATGAGCAGTTCTTC. Translating it yields CASSDGGITSYEQFF.